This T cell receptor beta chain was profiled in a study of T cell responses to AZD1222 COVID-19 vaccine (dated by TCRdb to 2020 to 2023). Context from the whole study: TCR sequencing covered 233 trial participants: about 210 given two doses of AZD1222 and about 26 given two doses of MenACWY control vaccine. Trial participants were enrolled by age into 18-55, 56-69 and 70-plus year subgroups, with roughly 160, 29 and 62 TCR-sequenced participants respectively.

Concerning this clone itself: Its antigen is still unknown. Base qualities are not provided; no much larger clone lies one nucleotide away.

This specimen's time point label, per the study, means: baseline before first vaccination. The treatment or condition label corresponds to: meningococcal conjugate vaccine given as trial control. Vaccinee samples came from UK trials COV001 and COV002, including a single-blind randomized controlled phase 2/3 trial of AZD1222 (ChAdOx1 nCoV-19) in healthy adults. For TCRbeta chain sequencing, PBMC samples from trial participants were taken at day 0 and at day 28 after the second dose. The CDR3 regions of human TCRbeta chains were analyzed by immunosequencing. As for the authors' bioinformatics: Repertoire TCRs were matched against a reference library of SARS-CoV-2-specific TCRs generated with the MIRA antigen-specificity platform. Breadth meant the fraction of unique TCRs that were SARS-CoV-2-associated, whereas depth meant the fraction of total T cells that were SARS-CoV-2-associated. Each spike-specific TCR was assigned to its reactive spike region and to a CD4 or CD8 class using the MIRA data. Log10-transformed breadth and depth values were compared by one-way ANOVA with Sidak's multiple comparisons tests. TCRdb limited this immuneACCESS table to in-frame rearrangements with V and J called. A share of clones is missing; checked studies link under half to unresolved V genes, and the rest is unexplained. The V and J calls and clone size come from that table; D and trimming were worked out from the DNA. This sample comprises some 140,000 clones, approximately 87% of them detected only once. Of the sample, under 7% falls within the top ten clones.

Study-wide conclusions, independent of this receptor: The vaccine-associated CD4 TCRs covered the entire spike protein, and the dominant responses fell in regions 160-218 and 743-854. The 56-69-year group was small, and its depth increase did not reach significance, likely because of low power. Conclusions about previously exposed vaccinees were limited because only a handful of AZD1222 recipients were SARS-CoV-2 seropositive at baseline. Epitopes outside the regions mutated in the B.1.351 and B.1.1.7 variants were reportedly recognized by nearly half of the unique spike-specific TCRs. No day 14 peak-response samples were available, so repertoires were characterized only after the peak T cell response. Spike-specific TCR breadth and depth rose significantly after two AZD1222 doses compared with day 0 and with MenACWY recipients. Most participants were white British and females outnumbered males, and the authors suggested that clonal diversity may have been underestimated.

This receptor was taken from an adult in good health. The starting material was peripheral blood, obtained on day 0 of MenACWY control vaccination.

CDR3 sequence: CASSRQGGTEAFF. The DNA sequence is as follows: TGCGCCAGCAGTCGACAGGGAGGCACTGAAGCTTTCTTT. The chain is assembled from TRBV5-1 and TRBJ1-1; a stretch of 7 junction bases matches TRBD1. In the germline V gene, CDR1 corresponds to SGHRS and CDR2 to YFSETQ. The CDR3, cysteine through phenylalanine, is 13 amino acids long. CDR3 DNA is the only sequence kept; it has 39 bases, read in frame from the first base. Ends trimmed: V by 5 bases, J by 4 bases; bases unmatched to a gene: 5.